This paragraph covers one TCR beta chain sequence. These data originate in a study of T cells in Graves' hyperthyroidism and ophthalmopathy. V was shortened by 10 bases and J by 5 bases, with 11 bases between the two germline ends. Germline V gives CDR1 MDHEN, CDR2 SYDVKM. This CDR3 region has 11 residues. There were TCR beta CDR3 regions amplified from RNA transcripts. The HTBI primer set served for first-round RT-PCR of the TCR CDR3. TCRdb re-derived calls from the multiplex PCR reads in MiXCR, one entry per CDR3 protein. The table lists over 550,000 distinct CDR3 sequences, over 15% of them singletons. Patients counted as stable if ophthalmopathy did not develop within 18 months. Exclusion of patients followed from uncontrolled infection, other autoimmune disease, pregnancy or lactation. Clinical symptoms, serum thyroxine and TRAb, thyroid ultrasound and orbital computed tomography were used for the diagnoses.

The clonotype originates from a woman aged 18-29 years with Graves' hyperthyroidism. The chain links TRBV28 to TRBJ2-5, with D maybe TRBD2 (6 bases). The sequenced sample consisted of blood. CDR3 loop: CAIAGQETQYF. Here the CDR3 DNA reads TGTGCCATCGCGGGGCAGGAGACCCAGTACTTC. Full variable domain (rest looked up from reference TRBV28 and TRBJ2-5): DVKVTQSSRYLVKRTGEKVFLECVQDMDHENMFWYRQDPGLGLRLIYFSYDVKMKEKGDIPEGYSVSREKKERFSLILESASTNQTSMYLCAIAGQETQYFGPGTRLLVL.